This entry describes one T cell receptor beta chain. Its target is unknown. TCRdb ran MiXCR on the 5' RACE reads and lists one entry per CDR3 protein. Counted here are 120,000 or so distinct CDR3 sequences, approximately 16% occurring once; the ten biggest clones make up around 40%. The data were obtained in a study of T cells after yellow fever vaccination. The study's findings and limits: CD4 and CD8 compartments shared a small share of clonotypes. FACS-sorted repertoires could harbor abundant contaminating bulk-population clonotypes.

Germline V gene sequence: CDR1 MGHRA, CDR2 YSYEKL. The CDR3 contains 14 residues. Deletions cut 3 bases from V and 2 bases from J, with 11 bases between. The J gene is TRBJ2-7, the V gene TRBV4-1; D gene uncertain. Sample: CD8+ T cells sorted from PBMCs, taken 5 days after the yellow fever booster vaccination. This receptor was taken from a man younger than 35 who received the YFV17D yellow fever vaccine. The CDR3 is CASSHPSAAYEQYF. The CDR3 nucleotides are TGCGCCAGCAGCCACCCGAGCGCCGCCTACGAGCAGTACTTC.